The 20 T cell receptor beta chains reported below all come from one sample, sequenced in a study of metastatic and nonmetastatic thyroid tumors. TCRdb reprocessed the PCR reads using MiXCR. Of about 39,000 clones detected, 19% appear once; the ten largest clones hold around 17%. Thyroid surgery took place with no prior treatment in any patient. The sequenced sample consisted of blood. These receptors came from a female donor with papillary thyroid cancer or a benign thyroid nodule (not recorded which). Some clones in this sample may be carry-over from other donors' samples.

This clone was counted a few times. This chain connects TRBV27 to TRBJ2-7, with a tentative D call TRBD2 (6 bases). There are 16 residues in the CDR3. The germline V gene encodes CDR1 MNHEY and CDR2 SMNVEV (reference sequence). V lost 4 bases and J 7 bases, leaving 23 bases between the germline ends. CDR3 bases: TGTGCCAGCAGTTACCGACGTGGGGGAGGAGGGAAAGAGCAGTACTTC. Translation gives CASSYRRGGGGKEQYF.

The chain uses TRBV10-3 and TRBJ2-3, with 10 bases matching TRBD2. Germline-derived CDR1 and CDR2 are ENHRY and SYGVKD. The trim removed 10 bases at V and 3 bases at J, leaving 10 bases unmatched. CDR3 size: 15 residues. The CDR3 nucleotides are TGTGCCAGCCAATGTACTAGCGGGATGACAGATACGCAGTATTTT. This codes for CASQCTSGMTDTQYF.

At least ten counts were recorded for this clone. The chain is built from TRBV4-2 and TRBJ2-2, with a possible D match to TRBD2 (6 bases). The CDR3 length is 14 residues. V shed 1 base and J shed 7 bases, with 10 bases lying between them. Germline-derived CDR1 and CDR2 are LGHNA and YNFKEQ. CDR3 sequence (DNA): TGTGCCAGCAGCCAAGGGCGGGGCGGCGGGGAGCTGTTTTTT. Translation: CASSQGRGGGELFF.

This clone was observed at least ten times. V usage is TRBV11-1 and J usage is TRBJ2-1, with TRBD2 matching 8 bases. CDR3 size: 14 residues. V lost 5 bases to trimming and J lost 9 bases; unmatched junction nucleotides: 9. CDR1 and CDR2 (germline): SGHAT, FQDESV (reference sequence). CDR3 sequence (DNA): TGTGCCAGCAGCCCCTTAGCGGGAACGATTGAGCAGTTCTTC. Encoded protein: CASSPLAGTIEQFF.

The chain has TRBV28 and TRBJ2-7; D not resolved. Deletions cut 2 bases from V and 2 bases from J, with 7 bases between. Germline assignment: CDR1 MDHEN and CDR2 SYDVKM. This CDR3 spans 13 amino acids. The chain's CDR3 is CASSLGRPYEQYF. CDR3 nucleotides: TGTGCCAGCAGTTTAGGTCGTCCCTACGAGCAGTACTTC.

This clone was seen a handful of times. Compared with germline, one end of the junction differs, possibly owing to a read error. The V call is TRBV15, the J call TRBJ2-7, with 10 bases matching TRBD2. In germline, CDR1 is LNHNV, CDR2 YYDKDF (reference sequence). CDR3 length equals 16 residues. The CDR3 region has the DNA TGTACCACCAGCGTGAGTCCGGGACTAGCGTCCTACGAGCAGTACTTC. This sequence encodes CTTSVSPGLASYEQYF.

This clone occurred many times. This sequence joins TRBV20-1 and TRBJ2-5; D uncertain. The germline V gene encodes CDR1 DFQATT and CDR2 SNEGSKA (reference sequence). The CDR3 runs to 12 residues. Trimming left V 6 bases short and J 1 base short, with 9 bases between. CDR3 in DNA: TGCAGTGCCTTAGCCTCCCAAGAGACCCAGTACTTC. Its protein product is CSALASQETQYF.

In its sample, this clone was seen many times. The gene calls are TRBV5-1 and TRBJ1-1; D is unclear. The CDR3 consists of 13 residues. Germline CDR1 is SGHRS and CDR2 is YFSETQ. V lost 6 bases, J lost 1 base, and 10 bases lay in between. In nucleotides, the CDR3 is TGCGCCAGCACCTCGGAGTCGAACACTGAAGCTTTCTTT. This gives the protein CASTSESNTEAFF. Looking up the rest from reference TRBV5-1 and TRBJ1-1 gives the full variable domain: KAGVTQTPRYLIKTRGQQVTLSCSPISGHRSVSWYQQTPGQGLQFLFEYFSETQRNKGNFPGRFSGRQFSNSRSEMNVSTLELGDSALYLCASTSESNTEAFFGQGTRLTVV.

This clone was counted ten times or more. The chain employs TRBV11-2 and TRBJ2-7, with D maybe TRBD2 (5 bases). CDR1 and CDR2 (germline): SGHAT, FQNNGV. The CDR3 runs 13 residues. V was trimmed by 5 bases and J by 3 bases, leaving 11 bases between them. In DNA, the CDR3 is TGTGCCAGCAGCCTACATCGGGACTACGAGCAGTACTTC. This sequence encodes CASSLHRDYEQYF.

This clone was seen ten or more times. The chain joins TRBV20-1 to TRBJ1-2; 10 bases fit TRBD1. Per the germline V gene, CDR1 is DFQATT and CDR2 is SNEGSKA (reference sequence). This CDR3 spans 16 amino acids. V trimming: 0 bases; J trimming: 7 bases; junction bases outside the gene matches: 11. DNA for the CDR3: TGCAGTGCTAGAGATAATAGACAGGGGGCATTTAGTGGCTACACCTTC. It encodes CSARDNRQGAFSGYTF.

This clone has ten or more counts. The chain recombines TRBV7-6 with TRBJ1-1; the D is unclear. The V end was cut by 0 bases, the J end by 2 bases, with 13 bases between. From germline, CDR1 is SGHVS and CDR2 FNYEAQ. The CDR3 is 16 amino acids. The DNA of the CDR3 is TGTGCCAGCAGCTTAGCGTCAACGGCACAAAACACTGAAGCTTTCTTT. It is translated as CASSLASTAQNTEAFF.

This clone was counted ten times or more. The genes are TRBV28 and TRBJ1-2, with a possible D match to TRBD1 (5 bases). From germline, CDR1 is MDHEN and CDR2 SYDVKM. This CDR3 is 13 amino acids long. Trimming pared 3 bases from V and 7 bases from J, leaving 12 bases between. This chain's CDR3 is CASSFGVGGGYTF. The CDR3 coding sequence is TGTGCCAGCAGTTTTGGTGTCGGGGGTGGCTACACCTTC.

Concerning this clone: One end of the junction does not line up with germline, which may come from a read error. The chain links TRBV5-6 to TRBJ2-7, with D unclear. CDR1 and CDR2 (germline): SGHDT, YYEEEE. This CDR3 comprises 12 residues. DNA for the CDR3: TGTGCCATCAGCCTCGGACGGTACGATCAGTACTTC. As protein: CAISLGRYDQYF. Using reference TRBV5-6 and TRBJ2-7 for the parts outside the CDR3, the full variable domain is DAGVTQSPTHLIKTRGQQVTLRCSPKSGHDTVSWYQQALGQGPQFIFQYYEEEERQRGNFPDRFSGHQFPNYSSELNVNALLLGDSALYLCAISLGRYDQYFGPGTRLTVT.

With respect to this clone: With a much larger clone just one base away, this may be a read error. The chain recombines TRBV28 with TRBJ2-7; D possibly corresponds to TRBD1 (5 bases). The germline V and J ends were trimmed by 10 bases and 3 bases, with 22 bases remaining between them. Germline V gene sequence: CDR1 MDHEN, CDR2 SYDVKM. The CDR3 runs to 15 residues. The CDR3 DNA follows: TGTGCCAACATCCCCTGGGGCGGTCTGAACTACGAGCAGTACTTC. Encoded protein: CANIPWGGLNYEQYF.

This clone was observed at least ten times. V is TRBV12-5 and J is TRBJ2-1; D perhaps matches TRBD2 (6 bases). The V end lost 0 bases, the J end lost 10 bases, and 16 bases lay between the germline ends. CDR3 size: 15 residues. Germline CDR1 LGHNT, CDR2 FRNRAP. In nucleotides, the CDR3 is TGTGCTAGTGGTTTGGTAAATAAAGGGGCGGGGGAGCAGTTCTTC. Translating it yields CASGLVNKGAGEQFF. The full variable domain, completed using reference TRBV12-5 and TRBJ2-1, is DARVTQTPRHKVTEMGQEVTMRCQPILGHNTVFWYRQTMMQGLELLAYFRNRAPLDDSGMPKDRFSAEMPDATLATLKIQPSEPRDSAVYFCASGLVNKGAGEQFFGPGTRLTVL.

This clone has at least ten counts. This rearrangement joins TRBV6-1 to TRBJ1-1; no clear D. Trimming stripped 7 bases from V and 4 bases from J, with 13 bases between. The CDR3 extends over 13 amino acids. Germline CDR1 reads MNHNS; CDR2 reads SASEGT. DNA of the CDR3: TGTGCCAGCATTCATGAGGTGGGCACTGAAGCTTTCTTT. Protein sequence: CASIHEVGTEAFF.

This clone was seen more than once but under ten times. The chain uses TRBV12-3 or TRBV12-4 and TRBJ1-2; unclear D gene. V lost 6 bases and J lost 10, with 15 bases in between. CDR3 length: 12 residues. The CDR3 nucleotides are TGTGCCAGCAGAACATGGGGTGGTGTCTACACCTTC. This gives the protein CASRTWGGVYTF.

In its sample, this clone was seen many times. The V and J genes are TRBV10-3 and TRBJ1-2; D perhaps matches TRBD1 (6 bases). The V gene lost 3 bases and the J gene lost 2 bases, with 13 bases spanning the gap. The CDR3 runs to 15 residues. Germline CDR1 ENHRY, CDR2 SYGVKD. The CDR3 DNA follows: TGTGCCATCAGTGATAGGGGGTATTCCAACTATGGCTACACCTTC. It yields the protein CAISDRGYSNYGYTF.

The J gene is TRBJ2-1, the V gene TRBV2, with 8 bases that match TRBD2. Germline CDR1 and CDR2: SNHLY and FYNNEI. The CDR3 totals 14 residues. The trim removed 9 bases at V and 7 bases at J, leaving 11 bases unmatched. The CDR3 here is CARTATSGPNEQFF. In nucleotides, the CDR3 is TGTGCCAGGACGGCAACTAGCGGACCAAATGAGCAGTTCTTC.

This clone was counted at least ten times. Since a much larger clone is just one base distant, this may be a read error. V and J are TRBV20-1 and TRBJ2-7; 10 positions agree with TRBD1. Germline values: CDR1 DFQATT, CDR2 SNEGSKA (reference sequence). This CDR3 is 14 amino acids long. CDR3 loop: CSTSPTGGLSEQYF. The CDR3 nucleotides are TGCAGTACTAGCCCGACAGGGGGCCTGAGCGAGCAGTACTTC.